Sequencing of this TCR beta chain was carried out in a study of T cells after somatic rescue of genetic block. The CDR3 sequence is 14 residues long. V was pared by 2 bases and J by 0 bases, with 5 bases between. Germline-derived CDR1 and CDR2 are SGHVS and FQNEAQ. Assay: immunoSEQ multiplex PCR; the TCRdb copy retains only in-frame clones and omits some. The data hold over 95,000 clones, with just over 90% observed a single time. Sequences were obtained from peripheral blood mononuclear cells (PBMCs). This sequence originates from a woman between 18 and 29 years old. The chain carries TRBV7-8 and TRBJ2-1; D is unclear. In DNA, the CDR3 is TGTGCCAGCAGCTTAACCGGCTCCTACAATGAGCAGTTCTTC. Translated, it gives CASSLTGSYNEQFF.